The next 9 T cell receptor beta chains were all read from a single sample in a study of shared clonotypes between healthy human individuals. Measured with immunoSEQ multiplex PCR; TCRdb has only the in-frame clones, and not every one. The repertoire holds 450,000 to 550,000 clones, with 79% as singletons. Sequencing was carried out using PBMCs. The receptors here all came from a woman in her thirties or forties in good health. Some clones in this sample may be carry-over from other donors' samples.

The CDR3 is CASSPEGAEETQYF. DNA of the CDR3: TGTGCCAGCAGCCCTGAGGGGGCGGAAGAGACCCAGTACTTC. This chain links TRBV7-3 with TRBJ2-5; 7 bases are shared with TRBD1. CDR1 and CDR2 from the germline V gene are SGHTA and FQGTGA. The trim removed 5 bases at V and 3 bases at J, leaving 6 bases unmatched. There are 14 residues in the CDR3.

This chain joins TRBV7-8 and TRBJ2-7, with 7 bases identical to TRBD1. This CDR3 has 15 residues. J was trimmed by 4 bases and V by 5 bases; bases with no gene match: 11. Germline loops: CDR1 SGHVS, CDR2 FQNEAQ. The CDR3: CASSTDRARAYEQYF. The CDR3 region has the DNA TGTGCCAGCAGCACAGACAGGGCGCGGGCGTACGAGCAGTACTTC.

The chain combines TRBV5-1 with TRBJ2-7; 9 bases fit TRBD1. Germline CDR1 is SGHRS and CDR2 is YFSETQ. J gave up 6 bases and V 4 bases, and 8 bases lay outside the gene matches. The CDR3 has 14 residues. CDR3 protein: CASSPGQGQGEQYF. In DNA, the CDR3 is TGCGCCAGCAGCCCCGGACAGGGGCAGGGCGAGCAGTACTTC.

The chain has TRBV18 and TRBJ1-4, with D hard to call. The CDR3 has 16 residues. Trimming pared 6 bases from V and 7 bases from J, leaving 21 bases between. Germline V lookup: CDR1 KGHSH, CDR2 LQKENI. The CDR3 DNA sequence: TGTGCCAGCTCCCAAACCACTCCGGGTGGCGGTGAAAAACTGTTTTTT. It translates to CASSQTTPGGGEKLFF.

The chain is built from TRBV5-8 and TRBJ2-7; 9 bases are shared with TRBD1. J was trimmed by 9 bases and V by 1 base; bases with no gene match: 5. Germline V gives CDR1 SGHTS, CDR2 YDEGEE. This CDR3 region has 13 residues. The CDR3 reads CASSLNRGPWQYF. The CDR3 DNA sequence: TGTGCCAGCAGCTTGAACAGGGGGCCTTGGCAGTACTTC.

The chain combines TRBV29-1 with TRBJ2-1; TRBD1 matches 11 bases. This CDR3 is 14 amino acids long. The V gene's germline CDR1 is SQVTM and CDR2 ANQGSEA. The J segment lost 7 bases and the V segment lost 7 bases, leaving 9 bases of the junction unmatched. CDR3 sequence (DNA): TGCAGCGCAGCGGACAGGGGGCGCCAGAATGAGCAGTTCTTC. It translates to CSAADRGRQNEQFF.

This sequence joins TRBV18 and TRBJ1-1; D gene unclear. Germline CDR1 KGHSH, CDR2 LQKENI. The CDR3 covers 15 residues. V lost 3 bases and J 1 base, leaving 12 bases between the germline ends. DNA of the CDR3: TGTGCCAGCTCACCCTCTCCTCCCAGGAACACTGAAGCTTTCTTT. Its translation: CASSPSPPRNTEAFF. Complete variable domain (other parts from reference TRBV18 and TRBJ1-1): NAGVMQNPRHLVRRRGQEARLRCSPMKGHSHVYWYRQLPEEGLKFMVYLQKENIIDESGMPKERFSAEFPKEGPSILRIQQVVRGDSAAYFCASSPSPPRNTEAFFGQGTRLTVV.

The gene calls are TRBV29-1 and TRBJ1-2; no definite D call. Germline CDR1 is SQVTM and CDR2 is ANQGSEA. Trimming removed 7 bases at V and 6 bases at J, with 12 bases between. The CDR3 is made up of 11 amino acids. The CDR3 sequence: CSADRGHGYTF. CDR3 sequence (DNA): TGCAGCGCCGACCGGGGTCATGGCTACACCTTC. The full variable domain, rest sourced from reference TRBV29-1 and TRBJ1-2, is SAVISQKPSRDICQRGTSLTIQCQVDSQVTMMFWYRQQPGQSLTLIATANQGSEATYESGFVIDKFPISRPNLTFSTLTVSNMSPEDSSIYLCSADRGHGYTFGSGTRLTVV.

The chain couples TRBV9 to TRBJ2-6, with D hard to call. The CDR3 contains 15 residues. CDR1 is SGDLS and CDR2 is YYNGEE in the germline V gene. Between the trimmed V and J ends, which lost 3 bases and 0 bases, there was a span of 7 bases. The CDR3 here is CASSAPYSGANVLTF. The CDR3 region has the DNA TGTGCCAGCAGCGCCCCCTACTCTGGGGCCAACGTCCTGACTTTC.